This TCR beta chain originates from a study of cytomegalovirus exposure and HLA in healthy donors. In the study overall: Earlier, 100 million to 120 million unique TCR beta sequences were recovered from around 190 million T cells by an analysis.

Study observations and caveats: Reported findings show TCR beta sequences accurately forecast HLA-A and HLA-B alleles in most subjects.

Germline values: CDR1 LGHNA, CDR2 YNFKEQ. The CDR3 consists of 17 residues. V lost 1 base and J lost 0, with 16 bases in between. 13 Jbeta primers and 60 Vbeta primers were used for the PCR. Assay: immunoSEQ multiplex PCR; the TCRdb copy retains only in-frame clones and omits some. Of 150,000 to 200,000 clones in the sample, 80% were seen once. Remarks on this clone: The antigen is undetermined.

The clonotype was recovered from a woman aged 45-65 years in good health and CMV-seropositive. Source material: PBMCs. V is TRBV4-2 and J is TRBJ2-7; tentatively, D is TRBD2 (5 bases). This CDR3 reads CASSQVPKTGSSYEQYF. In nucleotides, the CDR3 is TGTGCCAGCAGCCAAGTACCCAAGACGGGGAGCTCCTACGAGCAGTACTTC.